This T cell receptor beta chain emerged from a study of T cell repertoires in cytomegalovirus infection. Study-level findings and limits: HLA-C-restricted, CMV-specific TCR beta clonotypes were dominant ex vivo.

This CDR3 has 14 residues. Looked up from germline, CDR1 is SGHTA and CDR2 is FQGNSA. The V gene lost 7 bases and the J gene lost 3 bases, with 16 bases spanning the gap. As concerns this clonotype: What it binds is unknown.

TCRdb passed the reads through MiXCR, listing each CDR3 protein once. This sample has about 37,000 distinct CDR3 sequences, with roughly 49% found just once. V usage is TRBV7-2 and J usage is TRBJ2-7; D remains ambiguous. The TCR originated in a human donor in good health (CMV status not recorded). Some clones in this sample may be carry-over from other donors' samples. Sequences were derived from CD8+ T cells from cultured PBMCs, sampled from culture after CMV antigen stimulation. The CDR3 here is CASNSLSRIYEQYF. CDR3 in DNA: TGTGCCAGCAACTCCCTTAGCAGGATCTACGAGCAGTACTTC.